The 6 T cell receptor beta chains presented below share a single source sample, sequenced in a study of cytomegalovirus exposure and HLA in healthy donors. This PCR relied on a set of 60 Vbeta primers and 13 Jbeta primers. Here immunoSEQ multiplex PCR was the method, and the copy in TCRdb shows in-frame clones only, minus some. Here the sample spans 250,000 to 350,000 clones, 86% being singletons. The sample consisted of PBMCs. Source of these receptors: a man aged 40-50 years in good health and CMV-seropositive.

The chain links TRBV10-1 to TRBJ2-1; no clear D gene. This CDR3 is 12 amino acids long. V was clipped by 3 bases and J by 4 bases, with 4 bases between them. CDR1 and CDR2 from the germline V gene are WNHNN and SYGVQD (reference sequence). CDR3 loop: CASSDLYNEQFF. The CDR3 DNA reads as TGCGCCAGCAGTGATTTATACAATGAGCAGTTCTTC.

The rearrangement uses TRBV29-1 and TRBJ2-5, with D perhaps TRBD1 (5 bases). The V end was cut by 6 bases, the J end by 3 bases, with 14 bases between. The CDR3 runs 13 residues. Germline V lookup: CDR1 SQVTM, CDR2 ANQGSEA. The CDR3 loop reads CSVNLGVKETQYF. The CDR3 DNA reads TGCAGCGTAAATTTAGGGGTAAAAGAGACCCAGTACTTC.

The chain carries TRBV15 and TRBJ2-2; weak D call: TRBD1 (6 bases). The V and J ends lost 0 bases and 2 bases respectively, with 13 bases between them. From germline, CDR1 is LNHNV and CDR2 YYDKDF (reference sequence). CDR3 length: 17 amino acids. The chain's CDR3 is CATSRDVRGSNTGELFF. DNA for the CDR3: TGTGCCACCAGCAGAGATGTCAGGGGATCTAACACCGGGGAGCTGTTTTTT.

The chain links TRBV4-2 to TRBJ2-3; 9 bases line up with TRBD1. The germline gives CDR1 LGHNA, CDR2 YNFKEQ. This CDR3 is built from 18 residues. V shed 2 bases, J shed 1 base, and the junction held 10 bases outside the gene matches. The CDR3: CASSQKGLDRGGTDTQYF. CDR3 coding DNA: TGTGCCAGCAGCCAAAAGGGGCTGGACAGGGGTGGCACAGATACGCAGTATTTT.

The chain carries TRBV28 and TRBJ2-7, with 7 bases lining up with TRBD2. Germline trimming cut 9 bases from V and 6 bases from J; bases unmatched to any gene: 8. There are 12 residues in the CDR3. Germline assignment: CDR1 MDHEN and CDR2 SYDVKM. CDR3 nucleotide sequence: TGTGCCAGTTCCAGGGAGGGGAGCGAGCAGTACTTC. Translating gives CASSREGSEQYF.

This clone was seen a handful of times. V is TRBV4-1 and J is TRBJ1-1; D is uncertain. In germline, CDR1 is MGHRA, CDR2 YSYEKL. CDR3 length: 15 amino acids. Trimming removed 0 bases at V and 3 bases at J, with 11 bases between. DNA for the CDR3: TGCGCCAGCAGCCAAGATTCCCCAATTTACACTGAAGCTTTCTTT. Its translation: CASSQDSPIYTEAFF.